Listed below are T cell receptor beta chains from one sample, sequenced in a study of T cell responses to AZD1222 COVID-19 vaccine. Using immunoSEQ multiplex PCR, the repertoire was profiled, and TCRdb retains in-frame clones only, with some absent. The table records about 110,000 clones, roughly nine tenths of them present only once. Sequenced material: peripheral blood, taken on day 0 of AZD1222 vaccination. Every receptor here comes from an adult in good health. Both conserved end residues are part of each CDR3. Fields, in order: J gene, V gene, D gene, clone size, CDR3 protein, CDR3 DNA. The D gene is left open where the match is weak. For some rows the clone size is stated as once, few or many, or as a class when expanded; others skip it.

J: TRBJ1-2; V: TRBV11-2; D: -; size: -; CDR3: CASSLGGFYGYTF; DNA: TGTGCCAGCAGCTTGGGGGGCTTCTATGGCTACACCTTC
J: TRBJ2-7; V: TRBV30; D: -; size: -; CDR3: CAWSWSYEQYF; DNA: TGTGCCTGGAGTTGGTCCTACGAGCAGTACTTC
J: TRBJ2-5; V: TRBV7-9; D: -; size: -; CDR3: CASSLGVSGETQYF; DNA: TGTGCCAGCAGCTTAGGTGTCAGCGGGGAGACCCAGTACTTC
J: TRBJ1-1; V: TRBV19; D: -; size: few; CDR3: CASKAVGGLNTEAFF; DNA: TGTGCCAGTAAGGCTGTGGGAGGGTTGAACACTGAAGCTTTCTTT
J: TRBJ1-6; V: TRBV7-9; D: -; size: -; CDR3: CASSLVSLRSPLHF; DNA: TGTGCCAGCAGCTTAGTATCCCTGAGGTCACCCCTCCACTTT
J: TRBJ2-2; V: TRBV2; D: -; size: -; CDR3: CAGGRIEGGELFF; DNA: TGTGCCGGGGGACGGATCGAAGGGGGGGAGCTGTTTTTT
J: TRBJ1-4; V: TRBV30; D: -; size: -; CDR3: CAWREATNEKLFF; DNA: TGTGCCTGGAGAGAAGCAACTAATGAAAAACTGTTTTTT
J: TRBJ1-6; V: TRBV10-1; D: TRBD1; size: -; CDR3: CASSPGQGAGSPLHF; DNA: TGCGCCAGCAGTCCGGGACAGGGGGCCGGGTCACCCCTCCACTTT
J: TRBJ1-5; V: TRBV24-1; D: TRBD1; size: -; CDR3: CATSDGGQISQSAPAF; DNA: TGTGCCACCAGTGATGGGGGACAGATTTCTCAATCAGCCCCAGCATTT
J: TRBJ2-2; V: TRBV25-1; D: -; size: -; CDR3: CASREQGTGELFF; DNA: TGTGCCAGCAGGGAACAGGGAACCGGGGAGCTGTTTTTT
J: TRBJ2-2; V: TRBV5-6; D: -; size: -; CDR3: CASSFTFGHGNTGELFF; DNA: TGTGCCAGCAGCTTTACCTTTGGACACGGGAACACCGGGGAGCTGTTTTTT